This T cell receptor (beta chain) was profiled in a study of CD8+ T cells in alopecia areata. cDNA prepared by RNA extraction and subsequent reverse transcription served as the template for sequencing. TCRdb keeps only in-frame clones here, not all; method: immunoSEQ multiplex PCR. The repertoire consists of about 3,200 clones, none detected only once. Findings of the study overall: In lesional scalp, particularly from alopecia totalis/universalis, clonality was higher than in normal scalp.

The sample holds many counts of this clone. Its target is not known. Gene names refer to mouse genes. The read terminates 4 residues before the CDR3 end, so the remaining end is supplied by the germline J gene. The germline V gene has CDR1 NSQYPW and CDR2 LRSPGD (reference sequence). The V and J ends lost 0 bases and 2 bases, in that order; junction bases with no gene match: 7. This CDR3 has 17 amino acids. The source is a C3H/HeJ mouse with alopecia areata. For the strain, the MHC haplotype given is H2-k. The sequenced sample was lesional skin. This chain joins TRBV1 and TRBJ2-1; 7 positions agree with TRBD2. Here the CDR3 reads CTCSADRGWGYYAEQFF. Incomplete CDR3 DNA: TGCACCTGCAGTGCAGATAGGGGCTGGGGGTACTATGCT.